The rows below give T cell receptor beta chains drawn from one sample of a study of OX40 agonist ivuxolimab in advanced cancers. The protocol was immunoSEQ multiplex PCR, while the TCRdb copy is restricted to in-frame clones and leaves out a portion. Altogether about 79,000 clones are present, 90% to 95% being singletons, with the ten largest covering around a tenth. The specimen comprised CD4+ or CD8+ T cells sorted from blood, sampled in a trial of the OX40 agonist ivuxolimab. These receptors were obtained from an adult with an advanced solid tumor such as melanoma, head and neck, liver or kidney cancer. Each CDR3 is given with its conserved first and last residue. Fields, in order: V gene, D gene, clone size, J gene, CDR3 protein, CDR3 DNA. D genes are given only for firm matches. The size entry is marked missing in some rows and otherwise reads once, few, many or a size class.

v_gene: TRBV7-9; d_gene: NA; abundance: once; j_gene: TRBJ2-3; CDR3aa: CASSSGVDTDTQYF; CDR3nt: TGTGCCAGCAGCTCGGGGGTGGACACAGATACGCAGTATTTT
v_gene: TRBV9; d_gene: TRBD1; abundance: NA; j_gene: TRBJ2-7; CDR3aa: CASSVGGTGAYEQYF; CDR3nt: TGTGCCAGCAGCGTAGGAGGGACAGGGGCCTACGAGCAGTACTTC
v_gene: TRBV5-6; d_gene: NA; abundance: NA; j_gene: TRBJ2-7; CDR3aa: CASSLVSDEQYF; CDR3nt: TGTGCCAGCAGCTTGGTGTCCGACGAGCAGTACTTC
v_gene: TRBV6-4; d_gene: NA; abundance: NA; j_gene: TRBJ2-2; CDR3aa: CASSDSGTANTGELFF; CDR3nt: TGTGCCAGCAGTGACTCGGGGACTGCGAACACCGGGGAGCTGTTTTTT
v_gene: TRBV11-3; d_gene: NA; abundance: NA; j_gene: TRBJ2-3; CDR3aa: CASSLDYLWDTQYF; CDR3nt: TGTGCCAGCAGCTTAGACTATCTGTGGGATACGCAGTATTTT
v_gene: TRBV7-9; d_gene: NA; abundance: medium-sized; j_gene: TRBJ1-3; CDR3aa: CASSFSTDVSGNTIYF; CDR3nt: TGTGCCAGCAGCTTCTCGACGGATGTCTCTGGAAACACCATATATTTT
v_gene: TRBV27; d_gene: NA; abundance: NA; j_gene: TRBJ1-6; CDR3aa: CASSFLLGAANSPLHF; CDR3nt: TGTGCCAGCAGTTTTCTCCTGGGCGCGGCGAATTCACCCCTCCACTTT
v_gene: TRBV19; d_gene: NA; abundance: NA; j_gene: TRBJ2-7; CDR3aa: CASSWEDSSYEQYF; CDR3nt: TGTGCCAGTAGTTGGGAGGACAGTTCTTACGAGCAGTACTTC
v_gene: TRBV19; d_gene: TRBD2; abundance: NA; j_gene: TRBJ2-1; CDR3aa: CASSASSIAGILGEQFF; CDR3nt: TGTGCCAGTAGTGCTAGCTCTATAGCGGGAATCTTGGGTGAGCAGTTCTTC
v_gene: TRBV2; d_gene: NA; abundance: NA; j_gene: TRBJ2-3; CDR3aa: CASSEAGRVDTQYF; CDR3nt: TGTGCCAGCAGTGAAGCGGGAAGGGTAGATACGCAGTATTTT
v_gene: TRBV5-4; d_gene: TRBD2; abundance: NA; j_gene: TRBJ2-1; CDR3aa: CASSPGLAGGPGSYNEQFF; CDR3nt: TGTGCCAGCAGCCCGGGACTAGCGGGAGGGCCTGGGTCCTACAATGAGCAGTTCTTC
v_gene: TRBV19; d_gene: NA; abundance: NA; j_gene: TRBJ2-7; CDR3aa: CASSPASPDYEQYF; CDR3nt: TGTGCCAGTAGTCCGGCCTCGCCCGACTACGAGCAGTACTTC
v_gene: TRBV5-5; d_gene: NA; abundance: NA; j_gene: TRBJ2-4; CDR3aa: CASSLQGLQYF; CDR3nt: TGTGCCAGCAGCTTACAGGGACTCCAGTACTTC
v_gene: TRBV7-9; d_gene: NA; abundance: NA; j_gene: TRBJ2-3; CDR3aa: CASSFGTDTQYF; CDR3nt: TGTGCCAGCAGCTTCGGCACAGATACGCAGTATTTT
v_gene: TRBV7-7; d_gene: TRBD1; abundance: NA; j_gene: TRBJ2-5; CDR3aa: CASSSMPAGQGRETQYF; CDR3nt: TGTGCCAGCAGCTCAATGCCCGCGGGACAGGGAAGAGAGACCCAGTACTTC
v_gene: TRBV6-4; d_gene: TRBD2; abundance: NA; j_gene: TRBJ2-3; CDR3aa: CASSPGTSGGTDTQYF; CDR3nt: TGTGCCAGCAGCCCTGGGACTAGCGGGGGAACAGATACGCAGTATTTT
v_gene: TRBV4-3; d_gene: TRBD1; abundance: NA; j_gene: TRBJ2-3; CDR3aa: CASSQTTDRATDTQYF; CDR3nt: TGCGCCAGCAGCCAAACCACAGACAGGGCCACAGATACGCAGTATTTT
v_gene: TRBV7-3; d_gene: TRBD1; abundance: NA; j_gene: TRBJ2-6; CDR3aa: CASSLRDRDFSGANVLTF; CDR3nt: TGTGCCAGCAGCTTAAGGGACAGGGATTTCTCTGGGGCCAACGTCCTGACTTTC
v_gene: TRBV7-9; d_gene: NA; abundance: NA; j_gene: TRBJ2-1; CDR3aa: CASTQIYNEQFF; CDR3nt: TGTGCCAGCACCCAAATTTACAATGAGCAGTTCTTC
v_gene: TRBV4-3; d_gene: NA; abundance: NA; j_gene: TRBJ2-7; CDR3aa: CASSQDLAEPSYEQYF; CDR3nt: TGCGCCAGCAGCCAAGATTTAGCGGAGCCTTCCTACGAGCAGTACTTC
v_gene: TRBV19; d_gene: NA; abundance: NA; j_gene: TRBJ2-5; CDR3aa: CASSIDLGTQETQYF; CDR3nt: TGTGCCAGTAGTATAGATCTCGGCACCCAAGAGACCCAGTACTTC
v_gene: TRBV9; d_gene: NA; abundance: NA; j_gene: TRBJ1-6; CDR3aa: CASSPPPTGLYNSPLHF; CDR3nt: TGTGCCAGCAGCCCCCCCCCGACAGGCCTCTATAATTCACCCCTCCACTTT
v_gene: TRBV29-1; d_gene: TRBD1; abundance: NA; j_gene: TRBJ2-3; CDR3aa: CSVYRGFGTDTQYF; CDR3nt: TGCAGCGTTTACAGGGGATTCGGCACAGATACGCAGTATTTT
v_gene: TRBV2; d_gene: NA; abundance: NA; j_gene: TRBJ1-1; CDR3aa: CATFGHTNTEAFF; CDR3nt: TGTGCCACTTTCGGACATACAAACACTGAAGCTTTCTTT
v_gene: TRBV7-6; d_gene: TRBD2; abundance: once; j_gene: TRBJ2-3; CDR3aa: CASSSGLVGDTQYF; CDR3nt: TGTGCCAGCAGCTCAGGACTAGTTGGAGATACGCAGTATTTT
v_gene: TRBV7-2; d_gene: TRBD2; abundance: NA; j_gene: TRBJ2-1; CDR3aa: CASGTGTSVYNEQFF; CDR3nt: TGTGCCAGCGGAACCGGGACTAGCGTCTACAATGAGCAGTTCTTC
v_gene: TRBV6-5; d_gene: TRBD1; abundance: NA; j_gene: TRBJ2-1; CDR3aa: CASSLGQNNEQFF; CDR3nt: TGTGCCAGCAGCCTGGGACAGAACAATGAGCAGTTCTTC
v_gene: TRBV4-1; d_gene: NA; abundance: few; j_gene: TRBJ1-6; CDR3aa: CASSLGPWDDDSPLHF; CDR3nt: TGCGCCAGCAGCCTTGGACCTTGGGATGATGATTCACCCCTCCACTTT
v_gene: TRBV27; d_gene: TRBD1; abundance: NA; j_gene: TRBJ1-5; CDR3aa: CASSLRLGQGTQPQHF; CDR3nt: TGTGCCAGCAGTTTACGACTGGGACAGGGAACTCAGCCCCAGCATTTT
v_gene: TRBV19; d_gene: NA; abundance: NA; j_gene: TRBJ1-1; CDR3aa: CASSIDRMNTEAFF; CDR3nt: TGTGCCAGTAGTATAGACAGGATGAACACTGAAGCTTTCTTT
v_gene: TRBV19; d_gene: TRBD1; abundance: NA; j_gene: TRBJ1-5; CDR3aa: CASSIMDRDDYSNQPQHF; CDR3nt: TGTGCCAGTAGTATCATGGACAGGGACGATTATAGCAATCAGCCCCAGCATTTT
v_gene: TRBV13; d_gene: NA; abundance: NA; j_gene: TRBJ2-7; CDR3aa: CASGYRSTYEQYF; CDR3nt: TGTGCCAGCGGGTACAGGTCTACCTACGAGCAGTACTTC
v_gene: TRBV13; d_gene: NA; abundance: NA; j_gene: TRBJ1-3; CDR3aa: CASSLGGGKRYF; CDR3nt: TGTGCCAGCAGCTTAGGGGGCGGCAAAAGGTATTTT
v_gene: TRBV4-3; d_gene: TRBD1; abundance: NA; j_gene: TRBJ2-7; CDR3aa: CASSQEAGDRGKYEQYF; CDR3nt: TGCGCCAGCAGCCAAGAAGCCGGGGACAGGGGAAAGTACGAGCAGTACTTC
v_gene: TRBV7-3; d_gene: TRBD2; abundance: NA; j_gene: TRBJ2-1; CDR3aa: CASSLGLAGGNEQFF; CDR3nt: TGTGCCAGCAGCTTAGGACTAGCGGGAGGAAATGAGCAGTTCTTC
v_gene: TRBV7-9; d_gene: NA; abundance: NA; j_gene: TRBJ1-1; CDR3aa: CASSLGQGLNTEAFF; CDR3nt: TGTGCCAGCAGCTTAGGGCAGGGATTGAACACTGAAGCTTTCTTT
v_gene: TRBV11-2; d_gene: TRBD1; abundance: NA; j_gene: TRBJ2-1; CDR3aa: CASSPVIPGGVEQFF; CDR3nt: TGTGCCAGCAGCCCTGTGATCCCAGGGGGAGTTGAGCAGTTCTTC
v_gene: TRBV10-3; d_gene: NA; abundance: NA; j_gene: TRBJ1-5; CDR3aa: CAIRDTGNQPQHF; CDR3nt: TGTGCCATCAGGGACACAGGGAACCAGCCCCAGCATTTT
v_gene: TRBV28; d_gene: NA; abundance: NA; j_gene: TRBJ2-5; CDR3aa: CASSSGMQETQYF; CDR3nt: TGTGCCAGCAGTAGCGGAATGCAAGAGACCCAGTACTTC
v_gene: TRBV7-9; d_gene: NA; abundance: NA; j_gene: TRBJ1-1; CDR3aa: CASSLGPGLNTEAFF; CDR3nt: TGTGCCAGCAGCTTAGGTCCAGGTTTAAACACTGAAGCTTTCTTT
v_gene: TRBV7-9; d_gene: NA; abundance: NA; j_gene: TRBJ2-7; CDR3aa: CASSSPTRRSDEQYF; CDR3nt: TGTGCCAGCAGCTCACCGACAAGGCGGTCGGACGAGCAGTACTTC